This T cell receptor beta chain was identified in a study of identifying expanded T cells in peripheral blood. Findings of the study overall: Differentially abundant clones: around 1.1 between replicates, about 17 at approximately 13 days, around 19 at four. Roughly two-week clone count variance significantly increased as total template count grew.

Comments on this clone: What it binds is not known.

Collection occurred without any documented infections or immune events in donors. The germline V gene has CDR1 LNHNV and CDR2 YYDKDF (reference sequence). This CDR3 has 13 amino acids. The V end was cut by 1 base, the J end by 5 bases, with 8 bases between. The table came from immunoSEQ multiplex PCR; TCRdb's copy has only in-frame clones and leaves some out. This sample has under 110,000 clones, with around 88% found just once. The rearrangement uses TRBV15 and TRBJ2-5; D is uncertain. This TCR derives from a person between 18 and 75 years old in good health. The source material was blood. This chain's CDR3 is CATSRVYPETQYF. The DNA for the CDR3 is TGTGCCACCAGCAGAGTATATCCGGAGACCCAGTACTTC.